This T cell receptor beta chain stems from a study of Ad26.COV2.S vaccination and SARS-CoV-2 variants. In the study overall: The study gave Ad26.COV2.S intramuscularly, once or twice 56 days apart.

The protocol was immunoSEQ multiplex PCR, while the TCRdb copy is restricted to in-frame clones and leaves out a portion. This table has 350,000 to 600,000 clones, 80% to 90% appearing once. Treatment reported: some 20 received Ad26.COV2.S at low or high dose, single or two shots; about 5 received placebo; per-sample allocation not given. The samples were gathered on day 63 after the first injection of vaccine or placebo. The CDR3 runs to 12 residues. CDR1 and CDR2 from the germline V gene are SGHTS and YDEGEE. Trimming cost V 2 bases and J 15 bases; bases outside gene matches: 6. The clonotype originates from a person between 18 and 65 years old who received the Ad26.COV2.S COVID-19 vaccine or a placebo. The chain has TRBV5-8 and TRBJ2-1; TRBD1 matches at 9 bases. This specimen was peripheral blood, taken in a trial of Ad26.COV2.S vaccine versus placebo. CDR3: CASSFSWDRVFF. CDR3 in DNA: TGTGCCAGCAGCTTCTCCTGGGACAGGGTGTTCTTC.